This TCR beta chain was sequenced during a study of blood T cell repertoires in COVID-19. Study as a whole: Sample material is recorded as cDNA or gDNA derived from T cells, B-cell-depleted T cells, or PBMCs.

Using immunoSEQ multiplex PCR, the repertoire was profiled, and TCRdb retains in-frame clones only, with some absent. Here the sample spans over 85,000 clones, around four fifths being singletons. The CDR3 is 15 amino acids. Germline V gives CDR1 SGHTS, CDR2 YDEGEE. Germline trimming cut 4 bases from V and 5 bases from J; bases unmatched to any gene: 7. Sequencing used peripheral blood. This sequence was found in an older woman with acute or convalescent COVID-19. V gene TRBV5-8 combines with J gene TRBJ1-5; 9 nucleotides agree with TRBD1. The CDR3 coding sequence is TGTGCCAGCAGCGACGGACAGGGGTCGGATCAGCCCCAGCATTTT. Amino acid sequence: CASSDGQGSDQPQHF.